What follows is one T cell receptor (beta chain) and its context. The V gene's germline CDR1 is SGHKS and CDR2 YYEKEE (reference sequence). The J segment lost 7 bases and the V segment lost 4 bases, leaving 7 bases of the junction unmatched. The CDR3 is 14 amino acids. This sample is drawn from a study of blood T cell repertoires in COVID-19. About the research overall: Some COVID-19 samples were acute and others convalescent; all came from the United States, Italy and Spain. The analysed material was cDNA or gDNA that came from T cells, B-cell-depleted T cells, or PBMCs.

In the authors' workflow: Scientists estimated how many nucleated cells there were by amplifying reference gene primers. Assay used: immunoSEQ multiplex PCR; TCRdb lists only in-frame clones, some missing. Clonal size and the V and J genes are those of that table, whereas D and trimming came from the DNA. The data contain about 100,000 clones, more than 70% of them singletons. The sequenced sample was peripheral blood. The chain recombines TRBV5-5 with TRBJ2-2; 7 bases map to TRBD2. The TCR originated in a human donor in a cohort sampled during active COVID-19. The DNA of the CDR3 is TGTGCCAGCAGCGGAGGACTAGTGGGCGGGGAGCTGTTTTTT. It codes for CASSGGLVGGELFF.